Included here is one TCR beta chain sequence, with context. What it binds is unknown. Each CDR3 protein is one row after TCRdb ran MiXCR on the multiplex PCR reads. The sample lists about 94,000 distinct CDR3 sequences, over 25% occurring once. This entry belongs to a study of breast tumors, draining lymph nodes, adjacent tissues. Regarding the study as a whole: Data fit most tumor T cells coming from lymph node, expanding in tumor. Tumor TCR diversity was below lymph nodes but above nontumor tissue.

Axillary draining lymph nodes of breast cancer patients supplied the node samples. Unmatched junction bases numbered 7, after V lost 5 bases and J lost 5 bases. Germline-derived CDR1 and CDR2 are SGHNT and YENEEA. This CDR3 has 15 amino acids. This chain links TRBV11-3 with TRBJ2-2; 8 bases align to TRBD2. Material: axillary lymph node tissue. The source is a female donor with breast cancer. Some clones in this sample may be carry-over from other donors' samples. This CDR3 is CASSQGLAGTGELFF. The CDR3 DNA sequence: TGTGCCAGCAGCCAGGGGCTAGCGGGTACCGGGGAGCTGTTTTTT.